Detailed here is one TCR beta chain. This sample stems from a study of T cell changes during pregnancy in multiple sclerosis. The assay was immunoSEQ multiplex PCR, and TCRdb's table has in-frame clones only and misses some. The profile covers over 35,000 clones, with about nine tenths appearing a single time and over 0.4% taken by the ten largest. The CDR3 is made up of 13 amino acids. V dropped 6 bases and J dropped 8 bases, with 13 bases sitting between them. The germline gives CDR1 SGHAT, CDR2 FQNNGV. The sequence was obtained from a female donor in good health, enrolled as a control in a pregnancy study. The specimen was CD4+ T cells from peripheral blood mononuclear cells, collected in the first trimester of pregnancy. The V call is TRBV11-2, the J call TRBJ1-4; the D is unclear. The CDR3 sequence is CASSSDLREKLFF. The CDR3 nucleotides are TGTGCCAGCAGTTCCGACTTAAGAGAAAAACTGTTTTTT.